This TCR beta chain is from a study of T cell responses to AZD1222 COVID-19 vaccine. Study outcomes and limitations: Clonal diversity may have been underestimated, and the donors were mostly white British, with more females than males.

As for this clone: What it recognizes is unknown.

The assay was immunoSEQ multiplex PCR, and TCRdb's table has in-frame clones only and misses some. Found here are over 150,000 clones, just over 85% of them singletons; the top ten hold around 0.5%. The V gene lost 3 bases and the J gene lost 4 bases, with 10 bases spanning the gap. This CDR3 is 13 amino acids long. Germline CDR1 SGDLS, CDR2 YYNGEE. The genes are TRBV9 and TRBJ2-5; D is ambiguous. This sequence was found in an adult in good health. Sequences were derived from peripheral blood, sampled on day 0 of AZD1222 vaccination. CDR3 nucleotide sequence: TGTGCCAGCAGCGACCCCGGGCGAGAGACCCAGTACTTC. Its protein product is CASSDPGRETQYF.